The rows below give T cell receptor beta chains drawn from one sample of a study of control samples from healthy donors and cancer patients. Some clones are missing from TCRdb's copy, which holds only in-frame ones; the method was immunoSEQ multiplex PCR. The data contain approximately 110,000 clones, 90% of them singletons. Input material: blood. These receptors were collected from a human donor in good health. The donor label of this sample is uncertain. The CDR3 runs from the conserved cysteine through the conserved F or W. A D gene is named only where the DNA matches it firmly. Not every row has a clone size; where given, it reads once, few, many or a size class.

J,D,size,V,CDR3,DNA
TRBJ1-1,.,.,TRBV19,CASSILAGRGNTEAFF,TGTGCCAGTAGTATTTTGGCAGGACGGGGAAACACTGAAGCTTTCTTT
TRBJ2-1,TRBD2,.,TRBV7-9,CASRGEGYNEQFF,TGTGCCAGCAGGGGGGAGGGCTACAATGAGCAGTTCTTC
TRBJ2-7,.,.,TRBV6-1,CASSEGGHQTEQYF,TGTGCCAGCAGTGAAGGGGGGCACCAGACCGAGCAGTACTTC
TRBJ1-5,.,.,TRBV12-5,CASGLVPDGGFGQPQHF,TGTGCTAGTGGTTTGGTACCGGATGGGGGCTTTGGACAGCCCCAGCATTTT
TRBJ1-4,.,.,TRBV7-9,CAILSLSGEKLFF,TGTGCCATCCTCTCGCTTTCTGGTGAAAAACTGTTTTTT
TRBJ1-1,.,.,TRBV18,CASSPPSPGTEAFF,TGTGCCAGCTCACCACCTTCCCCCGGGACTGAAGCTTTCTTT
TRBJ1-1,.,once,TRBV19,CASSMGARGAFF,TGTGCCAGTAGTATGGGGGCCCGTGGAGCTTTCTTT
TRBJ1-5,TRBD1,many,TRBV2,CASSRGPNQPQHF,TGTGCCAGCAGCAGGGGGCCCAATCAGCCCCAGCATTTT
TRBJ2-3,TRBD2,.,TRBV12-5,CASGEVGGEYTQYF,TGTGCTAGTGGTGAGGTCGGGGGGGAGTATACGCAGTATTTT
TRBJ1-3,.,.,TRBV6-4,CASSDSSPSPSGNTIYF,TGTGCCAGCAGTGACTCGAGCCCCTCCCCCTCTGGAAACACCATATATTTT
TRBJ1-1,TRBD1,.,TRBV2,CASNTGGLTEAFF,TGTGCCAGCAATACAGGGGGCTTGACTGAAGCTTTCTTT
TRBJ1-1,TRBD1,.,TRBV6-6,CASTKDRERAHTEAFF,TGTGCCAGCACCAAGGACAGGGAGAGAGCGCACACTGAAGCTTTCTTT
TRBJ2-3,TRBD2,.,TRBV5-5,CASSHTSGGADTQYF,TGTGCCAGCAGCCACACTAGCGGGGGGGCAGATACGCAGTATTTT
TRBJ2-4,.,.,TRBV29-1,CSVASTGFGFLQYF,TGCAGCGTTGCATCTACAGGGTTCGGGTTTCTTCAGTACTTC
TRBJ2-2,.,.,TRBV6-5,CASSYSIRPEPGELFF,TGTGCCAGCAGTTACTCGATACGGCCGGAACCCGGGGAGCTGTTTTTT
TRBJ1-5,.,once,TRBV7-6,CASSPGFGGQPQHF,TGTGCCAGCAGTCCAGGGTTCGGTGGTCAGCCCCAGCATTTT
TRBJ1-2,.,.,TRBV10-3,CATHKTNYGYTF,TGTGCCACCCACAAGACAAACTATGGCTACACCTTC
TRBJ2-1,TRBD2,.,TRBV24-1,CATSGQRGSSYNEQFF,TGTGCCACCAGTGGCCAGCGGGGCTCCTCCTACAATGAGCAGTTCTTC
TRBJ1-1,TRBD1,.,TRBV6-6,CASSLGGGISEAFF,TGTGCCAGCAGTTTAGGGGGCGGGATCTCTGAAGCTTTCTTT
TRBJ2-7,.,.,TRBV6-5,CASSIDRTSYEQYF,TGTGCCAGCAGTATCGACAGAACCTCCTACGAGCAGTACTTC
TRBJ2-3,.,once,TRBV3-1/TRBV3-2,CASSQGAGTPTDTQYF,TGTGCCAGCAGCCAAGGTGCAGGGACCCCCACAGATACGCAGTATTTT
TRBJ2-3,TRBD1,.,TRBV6-4,CASSEAGQGSADTQYF,TGTGCCAGCAGTGAGGCGGGACAGGGAAGCGCAGATACGCAGTATTTT
TRBJ1-5,TRBD1,.,TRBV27,CASSRAGTAYSNQPQHF,TGTGCCAGCAGCCGCGCCGGGACAGCTTATAGCAATCAGCCCCAGCATTTT
TRBJ2-3,TRBD1,.,TRBV5-1,CASSLIGRAAGGDTQYF,TGCGCCAGCAGCTTAATCGGAAGGGCTGCAGGGGGAGATACGCAGTATTTT
TRBJ1-1,.,.,TRBV6-1,CASSARGGPRNTEAFF,TGTGCCAGCAGTGCCCGTGGGGGACCAAGGAACACTGAAGCTTTCTTT
TRBJ2-6,.,.,TRBV7-8,CASSLGQAGANVLTF,TGTGCCAGCAGCTTAGGTCAAGCTGGGGCCAACGTCCTGACTTTC
TRBJ1-4,.,.,TRBV19,CASSALSSGELFF,TGTGCCAGTAGCGCTTTATCTTCCGGGGAACTGTTTTTT
TRBJ2-1,TRBD1,.,TRBV27,CASSPTGYNEQFF,TGTGCCAGCAGCCCGACAGGGTACAATGAGCAGTTCTTC
TRBJ1-5,.,.,TRBV5-5,CASSAGGSASTLSNQPQHF,TGTGCCAGCAGCGCTGGGGGGTCAGCCTCGACCCTTAGCAATCAGCCCCAGCATTTT
TRBJ1-2,.,.,TRBV30,CAWRTEGSPADGYTF,TGTGCCTGGAGAACCGAGGGGTCCCCGGCGGATGGCTACACCTTC
TRBJ2-5,TRBD2,.,TRBV14,CASSQVASGKETQYF,TGTGCCAGCAGCCAAGTTGCTAGCGGAAAAGAGACCCAGTACTTC
TRBJ1-3,TRBD1,once,TRBV5-6,CASSGTGRSGNTIYF,TGTGCCAGCAGCGGGACAGGCCGCTCTGGAAACACCATATATTTT
TRBJ1-6,.,.,TRBV4-3,CASSQETGRSPLHF,TGCGCCAGCAGCCAAGAGACTGGGCGTTCACCCCTCCACTTT
TRBJ1-6,.,.,TRBV9,CASSVGRTENSPLHF,TGTGCCAGCAGCGTAGGGAGGACAGAAAATTCACCCCTCCACTTT
TRBJ2-1,.,.,TRBV7-2,CASSSGRLAFGGGNNEQFF,TGTGCCAGCAGTTCCGGTAGGCTAGCGTTTGGTGGGGGCAACAATGAGCAGTTCTTC
TRBJ2-7,TRBD2,once,TRBV9,CASSVFHLAGGHSYEQYF,TGTGCCAGCAGCGTTTTCCACCTAGCGGGGGGTCACTCCTACGAGCAGTACTTC
TRBJ2-7,TRBD1,.,TRBV12-5,CASGLVVGQGAGEQYF,TGTGCTAGTGGTTTGGTAGTCGGACAGGGGGCGGGGGAGCAGTACTTC
TRBJ1-1,TRBD1,once,TRBV19,CASSMTGRGTEAFF,TGTGCCAGTAGTATGACAGGGAGGGGAACTGAAGCTTTCTTT
TRBJ2-7,.,.,TRBV7-9,CASSLGQNYEQYF,TGTGCCAGCAGCTTAGGACAGAACTACGAGCAGTACTTC